The TCR beta chain described here comes from a study of CD8 T cells in Susac syndrome. Study conclusions and caveats: It was acknowledged by the study that relatively few individuals were included in its TCR sequencing and HLA analysis.

As for this clonotype: Its antigen remains unknown.

An input of about 0.5 to 1 ug of RNA was subjected to reverse transcription using random hexamers. immunoSEQ multiplex PCR amplified TCR beta CDR3 across 54 Vbeta, 13 Jbeta. One entry per CDR3 protein results from TCRdb running MiXCR on the immunoSEQ multiplex PCR reads. The sample lists about 430,000 distinct CDR3 sequences, more than 70% occurring once. Sequencing of TCR beta, carried out with a high-throughput approach, was applied to CD8+ and CD4+ T cells from the blood. Negative magnetic isolation gave CD8+ and CD4+ cells; FACS enriched CD8+ TEMRA. Per germline, CDR1 MNHNS and CDR2 SASEGT. The CDR3 extends over 15 amino acids. V lost 4 bases and J 2 bases, leaving 9 bases between the germline ends.

The clonotype comes from a human donor with multiple sclerosis. The V and J genes are TRBV6-1 and TRBJ2-6; D is uncertain. The sequenced material came from CD8+ T cells from PBMCs. The CDR3 loop reads CASSAELTGANVLTF. CDR3 DNA sequence: TGTGCCAGCAGTGCAGAGTTAACTGGGGCCAACGTCCTGACTTTC.